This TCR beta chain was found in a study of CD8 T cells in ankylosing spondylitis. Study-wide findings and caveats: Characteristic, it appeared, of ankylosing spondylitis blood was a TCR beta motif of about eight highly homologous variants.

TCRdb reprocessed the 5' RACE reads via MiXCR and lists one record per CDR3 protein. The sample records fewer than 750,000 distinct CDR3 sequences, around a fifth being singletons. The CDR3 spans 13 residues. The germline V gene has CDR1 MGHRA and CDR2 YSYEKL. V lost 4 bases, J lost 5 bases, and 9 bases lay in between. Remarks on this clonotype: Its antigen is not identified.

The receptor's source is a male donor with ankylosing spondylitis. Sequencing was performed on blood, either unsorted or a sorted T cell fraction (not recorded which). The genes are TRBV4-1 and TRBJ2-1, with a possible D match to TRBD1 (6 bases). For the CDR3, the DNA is TGCGCCAGCAGCCCCCAGGGGCACAATGAGCAGTTCTTC. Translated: CASSPQGHNEQFF.